This T cell receptor (beta chain) originates from a study of T cell responses to AZD1222 COVID-19 vaccine. Assay used: immunoSEQ multiplex PCR; TCRdb lists only in-frame clones, some missing. This sample carries 130,000 to 150,000 clones, approximately 89% of them seen once, and the ten largest clones take roughly 1.5%. The V and J ends lost 2 bases and 2 bases respectively, with 6 bases between them. Germline CDR1 is MNHNY and CDR2 is SVGAGI (reference sequence). There are 13 residues in the CDR3. The TCR was taken from an adult who received the AZD1222 COVID-19 vaccine. The rearrangement uses TRBV6-6 and TRBJ1-2, with D unclear. The sample in question was peripheral blood, obtained 28 days after the second AZD1222 dose. The DNA of the CDR3 is TGTGCCAGCAGTTACGACAAAAACTATGGCTACACCTTC. It yields the protein CASSYDKNYGYTF.